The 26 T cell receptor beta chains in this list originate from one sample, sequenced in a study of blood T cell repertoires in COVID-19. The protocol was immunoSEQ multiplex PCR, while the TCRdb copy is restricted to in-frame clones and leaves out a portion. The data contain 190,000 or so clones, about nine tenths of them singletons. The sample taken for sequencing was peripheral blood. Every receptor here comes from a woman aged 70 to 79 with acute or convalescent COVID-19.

CDR3: CASSSHRGRTEAFF. The CDR3, as DNA: TGTGCCAGTAGTTCGCACAGGGGTAGGACTGAAGCTTTCTTT. The rearrangement links TRBV19 to TRBJ1-1; 7 bases map to TRBD1. CDR1 and CDR2 (germline): LNHDA, SQIVND (reference sequence). This CDR3 is 14 amino acids long. The V and J ends lost 5 bases and 5 bases, in that order; junction bases with no gene match: 8. The variable domain in full, with the rest retrieved from reference TRBV19 and TRBJ1-1, is DGGITQSPKYLFRKEGQNVTLSCEQNLNHDAMYWYRQDPGQGLRLIYYSQIVNDFQKGDIAEGYSVSREKKESFPLTVTSAQKNPTAFYLCASSSHRGRTEAFFGQGTRLTVV.

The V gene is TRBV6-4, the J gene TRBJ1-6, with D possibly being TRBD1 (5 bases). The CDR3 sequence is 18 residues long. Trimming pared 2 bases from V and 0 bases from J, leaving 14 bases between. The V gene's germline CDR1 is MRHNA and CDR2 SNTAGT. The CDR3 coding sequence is TGTGCCAGCAGTGACGATAAGACAGCGAGCTCCTATAATTCACCCCTCCACTTT. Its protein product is CASSDDKTASSYNSPLHF.

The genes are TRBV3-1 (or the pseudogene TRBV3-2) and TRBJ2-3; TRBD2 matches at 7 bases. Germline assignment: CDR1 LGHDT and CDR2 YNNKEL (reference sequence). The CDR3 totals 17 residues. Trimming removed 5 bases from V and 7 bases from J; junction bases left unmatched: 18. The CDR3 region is CASSDTQRLAATHTQYF. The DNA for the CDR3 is TGTGCCAGCAGCGACACCCAAAGACTAGCCGCCACCCATACGCAGTATTTT.

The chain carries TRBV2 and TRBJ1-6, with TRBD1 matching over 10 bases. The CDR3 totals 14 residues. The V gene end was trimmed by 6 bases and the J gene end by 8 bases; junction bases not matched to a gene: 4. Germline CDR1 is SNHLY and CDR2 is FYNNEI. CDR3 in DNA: TGTGCCAGCAGACCCGGGACAGGGGATTCACCCCTCCACTTT. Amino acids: CASRPGTGDSPLHF.

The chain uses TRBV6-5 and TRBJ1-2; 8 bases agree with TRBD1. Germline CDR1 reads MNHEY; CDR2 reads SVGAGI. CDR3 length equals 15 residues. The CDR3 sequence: CACSSKPGGGYGYTF. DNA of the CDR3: TGTGCGTGCAGTTCTAAACCAGGGGGCGGCTATGGCTACACCTTC.

CDR3 sequence (DNA): TGTGCCAGCAGTGAAACGAGGGCCAAAAACATTCAGTACTTC. Its translation is CASSETRAKNIQYF. The V gene is TRBV2, the J gene TRBJ2-4; no firm D call. Germline V gene lookup returns CDR1 SNHLY and CDR2 FYNNEI. CDR3 length: 14 residues. Trimming removed 2 bases at V and 1 base at J, with 6 bases between.

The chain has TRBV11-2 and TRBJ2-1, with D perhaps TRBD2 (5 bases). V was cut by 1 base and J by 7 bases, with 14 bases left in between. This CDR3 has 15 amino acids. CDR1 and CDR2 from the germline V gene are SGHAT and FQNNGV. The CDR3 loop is CASSLGPSAGNEQFF. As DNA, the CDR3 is TGTGCCAGCAGCTTAGGACCGAGTGCGGGTAATGAGCAGTTCTTC.

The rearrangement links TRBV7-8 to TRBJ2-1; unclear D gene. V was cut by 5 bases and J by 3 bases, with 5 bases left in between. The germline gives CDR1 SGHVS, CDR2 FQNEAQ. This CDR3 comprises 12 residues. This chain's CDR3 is CASSADYNEQFF. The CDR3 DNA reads TGTGCCAGCAGCGCGGACTACAATGAGCAGTTCTTC.

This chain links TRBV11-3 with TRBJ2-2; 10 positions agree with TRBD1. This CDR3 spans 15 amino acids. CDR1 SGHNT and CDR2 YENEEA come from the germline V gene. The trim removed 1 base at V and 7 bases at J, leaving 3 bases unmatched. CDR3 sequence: CASSLGGQGNGELFF. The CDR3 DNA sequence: TGTGCCAGCAGCTTAGGGGGACAGGGGAACGGGGAGCTGTTTTTT.

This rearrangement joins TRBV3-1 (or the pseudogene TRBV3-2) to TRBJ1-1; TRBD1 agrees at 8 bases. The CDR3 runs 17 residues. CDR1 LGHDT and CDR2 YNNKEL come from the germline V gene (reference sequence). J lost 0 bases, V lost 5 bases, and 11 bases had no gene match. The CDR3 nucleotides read TGTGCCAGCAGCAGCCGGGACAGGCTGTTCATGAACACTGAAGCTTTCTTT. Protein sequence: CASSSRDRLFMNTEAFF.

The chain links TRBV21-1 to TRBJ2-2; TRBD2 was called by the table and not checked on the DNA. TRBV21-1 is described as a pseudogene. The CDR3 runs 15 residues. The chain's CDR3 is CASSWIREDTGELFF. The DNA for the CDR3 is TGTGCCAGCAGCTGGATCCGAGAGGACACCGGGGAGCTGTTTTTT.

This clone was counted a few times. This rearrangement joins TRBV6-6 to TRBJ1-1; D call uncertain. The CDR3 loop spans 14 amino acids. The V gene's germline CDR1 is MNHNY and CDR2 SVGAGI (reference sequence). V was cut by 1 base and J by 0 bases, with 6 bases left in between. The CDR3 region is CASSYFQMNTEAFF. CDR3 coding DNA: TGTGCCAGCAGTTACTTCCAGATGAACACTGAAGCTTTCTTT.

The chain's CDR3 is CASSDRDRGVYEQYF. The DNA for the CDR3 is TGTGCCAGCAGCGACCGGGACAGAGGGGTTTACGAGCAGTACTTC. The chain recombines TRBV3-1 (or the pseudogene TRBV3-2) with TRBJ2-7; 7 bases line up with TRBD1. Germline lookup yields CDR1 LGHDT and CDR2 YNNKEL (reference sequence). The length of the CDR3 is 15 residues. J was trimmed by 4 bases and V by 5 bases; bases with no gene match: 11.

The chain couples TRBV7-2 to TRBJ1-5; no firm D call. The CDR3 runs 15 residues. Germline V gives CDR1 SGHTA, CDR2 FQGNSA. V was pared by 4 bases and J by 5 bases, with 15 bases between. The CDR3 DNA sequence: TGTGCCAGCAGCTCCCAACCGGGGAGGGATCAGCCCCAGCATTTT. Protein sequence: CASSSQPGRDQPQHF.

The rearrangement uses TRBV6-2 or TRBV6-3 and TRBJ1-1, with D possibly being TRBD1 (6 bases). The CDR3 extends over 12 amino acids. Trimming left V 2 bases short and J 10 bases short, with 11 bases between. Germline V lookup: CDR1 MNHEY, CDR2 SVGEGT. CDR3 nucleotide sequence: TGTGCCAGCAGTTACCAGGGGCGGGTAGCTTTCTTT. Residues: CASSYQGRVAFF.

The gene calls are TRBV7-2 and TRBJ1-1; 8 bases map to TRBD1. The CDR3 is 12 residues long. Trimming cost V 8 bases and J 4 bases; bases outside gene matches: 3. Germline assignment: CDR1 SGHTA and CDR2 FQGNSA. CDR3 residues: CASGQGGTEAFF. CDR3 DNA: TGTGCCAGCGGACAGGGAGGCACTGAAGCTTTCTTT.

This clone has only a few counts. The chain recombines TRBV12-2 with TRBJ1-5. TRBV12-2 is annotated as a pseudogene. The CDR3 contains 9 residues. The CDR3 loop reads CATYQPQHF. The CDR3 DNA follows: TGTGCAACCTATCAGCCCCAGCATTTT.

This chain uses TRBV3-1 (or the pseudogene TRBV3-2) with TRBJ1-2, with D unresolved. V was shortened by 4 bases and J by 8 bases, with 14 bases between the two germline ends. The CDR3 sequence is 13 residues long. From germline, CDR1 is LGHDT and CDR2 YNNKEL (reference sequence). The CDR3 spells CASSPSGRHGYTF. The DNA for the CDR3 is TGTGCCAGCAGCCCTTCTGGGAGACACGGCTACACCTTC.

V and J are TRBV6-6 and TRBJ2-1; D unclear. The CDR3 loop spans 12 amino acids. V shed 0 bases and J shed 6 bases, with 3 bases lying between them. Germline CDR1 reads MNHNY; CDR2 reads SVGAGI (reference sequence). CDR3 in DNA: TGTGCCAGCAGTTACTCTCTCAATGAGCAGTTCTTC. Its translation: CASSYSLNEQFF.

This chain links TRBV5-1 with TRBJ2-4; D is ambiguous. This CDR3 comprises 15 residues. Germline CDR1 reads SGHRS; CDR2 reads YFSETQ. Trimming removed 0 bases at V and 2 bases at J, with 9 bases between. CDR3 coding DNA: TGCGCCAGCAGCTTGGGAGCGACGACCAAAAACATTCAGTACTTC. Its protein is CASSLGATTKNIQYF. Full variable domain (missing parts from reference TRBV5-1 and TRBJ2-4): KAGVTQTPRYLIKTRGQQVTLSCSPISGHRSVSWYQQTPGQGLQFLFEYFSETQRNKGNFPGRFSGRQFSNSRSEMNVSTLELGDSALYLCASSLGATTKNIQYFGAGTRLSVL.

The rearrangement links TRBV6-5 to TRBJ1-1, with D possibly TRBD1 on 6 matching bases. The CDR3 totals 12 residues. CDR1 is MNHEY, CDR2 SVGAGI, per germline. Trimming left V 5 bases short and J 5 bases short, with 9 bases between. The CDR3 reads CASSQGLTEAFF. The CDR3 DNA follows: TGTGCCAGCAGTCAGGGGCTTACTGAAGCTTTCTTT.

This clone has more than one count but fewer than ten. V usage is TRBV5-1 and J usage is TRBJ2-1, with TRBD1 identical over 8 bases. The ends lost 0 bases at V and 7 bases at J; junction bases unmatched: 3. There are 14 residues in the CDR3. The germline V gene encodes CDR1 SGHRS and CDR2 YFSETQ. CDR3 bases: TGCGCCAGCAGCTTGGGAACAGGGGGGAATGAGCAGTTCTTC. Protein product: CASSLGTGGNEQFF.

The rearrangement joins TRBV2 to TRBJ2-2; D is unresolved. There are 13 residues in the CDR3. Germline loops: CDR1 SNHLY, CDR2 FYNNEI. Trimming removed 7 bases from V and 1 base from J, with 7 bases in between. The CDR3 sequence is CASTGRNTGELFF. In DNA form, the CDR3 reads TGTGCCAGCACTGGGCGGAACACCGGGGAGCTGTTTTTT. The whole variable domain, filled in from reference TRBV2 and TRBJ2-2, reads EPEVTQTPSHQVTQMGQEVILRCVPISNHLYFYWYRQILGQKVEFLVSFYNNEISEKSEIFDDQFSVERPDGSNFTLKIRSTKLEDSAMYFCASTGRNTGELFFGEGSRLTVL.

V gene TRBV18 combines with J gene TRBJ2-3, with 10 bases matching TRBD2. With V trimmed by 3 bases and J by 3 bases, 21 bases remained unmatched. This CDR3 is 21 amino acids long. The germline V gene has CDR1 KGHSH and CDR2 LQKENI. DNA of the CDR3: TGTGCCAGCTCACCCCTAGAGGTTCGGACTAGCGGTGTAGCGGGAACAGATACGCAGTATTTT. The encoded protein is CASSPLEVRTSGVAGTDTQYF.

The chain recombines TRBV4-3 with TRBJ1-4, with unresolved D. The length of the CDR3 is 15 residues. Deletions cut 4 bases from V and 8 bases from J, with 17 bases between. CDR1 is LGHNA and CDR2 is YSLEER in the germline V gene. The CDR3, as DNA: TGCGCCAGCAGCCCGACTATCGGCGGAAGGGAAAAACTGTTTTTT. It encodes CASSPTIGGREKLFF.

CDR3: CASSFGALNSPLHF. The CDR3 DNA reads TGTGCCAGCAGTTTTGGGGCCCTAAATTCACCCCTCCACTTT. The chain has TRBV27 and TRBJ1-6; the D gene is possibly TRBD1 (5 bases). This CDR3 has 14 residues. CDR1 is MNHEY and CDR2 is SMNVEV in the germline V gene (reference sequence). Trimming left V 3 bases short and J 7 bases short, with 10 bases between.